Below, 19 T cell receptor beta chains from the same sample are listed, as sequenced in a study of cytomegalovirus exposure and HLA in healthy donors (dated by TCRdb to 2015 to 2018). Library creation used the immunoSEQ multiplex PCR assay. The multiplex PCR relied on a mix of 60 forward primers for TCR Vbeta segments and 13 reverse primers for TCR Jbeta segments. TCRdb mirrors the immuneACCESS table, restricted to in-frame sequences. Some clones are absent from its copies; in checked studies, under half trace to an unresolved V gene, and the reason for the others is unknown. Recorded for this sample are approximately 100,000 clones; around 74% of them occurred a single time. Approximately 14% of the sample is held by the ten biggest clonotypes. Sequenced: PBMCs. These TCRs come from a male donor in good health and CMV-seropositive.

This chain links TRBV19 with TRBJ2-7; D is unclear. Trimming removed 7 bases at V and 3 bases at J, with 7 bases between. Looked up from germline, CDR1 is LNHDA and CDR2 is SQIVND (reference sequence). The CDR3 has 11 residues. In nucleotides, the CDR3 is TGTGCCAGTAATCCCGTCTACGAGCAGTACTTC. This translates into CASNPVYEQYF.

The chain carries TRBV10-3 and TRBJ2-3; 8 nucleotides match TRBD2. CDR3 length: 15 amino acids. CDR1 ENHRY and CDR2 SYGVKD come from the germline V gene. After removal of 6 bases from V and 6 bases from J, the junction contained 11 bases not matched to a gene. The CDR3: CAISGGGLVSDTQYF. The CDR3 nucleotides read TGTGCCATCAGCGGGGGGGGGTTAGTTTCGGATACGCAGTATTTT.

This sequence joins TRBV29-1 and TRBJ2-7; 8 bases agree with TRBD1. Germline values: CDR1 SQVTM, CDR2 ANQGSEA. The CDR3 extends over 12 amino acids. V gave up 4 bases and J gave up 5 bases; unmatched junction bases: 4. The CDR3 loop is CSVAGQGHEQYF. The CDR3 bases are TGCAGCGTTGCCGGACAGGGACACGAGCAGTACTTC.

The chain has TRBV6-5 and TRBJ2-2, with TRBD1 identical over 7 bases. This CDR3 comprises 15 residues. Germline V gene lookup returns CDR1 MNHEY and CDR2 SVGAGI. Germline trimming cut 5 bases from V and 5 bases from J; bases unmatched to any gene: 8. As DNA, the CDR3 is TGTGCCAGCAGTCAACGACAGGGTTCGACCGGGGAGCTGTTTTTT. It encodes CASSQRQGSTGELFF.

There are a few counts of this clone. DNA for the CDR3: TGTGCCAGCAGCCCGAACCATGAGGGGGCCAGGGGCGGCTACACCTTC. It translates to CASSPNHEGARGGYTF. V usage is TRBV28 and J usage is TRBJ1-2; 7 positions agree with TRBD1. Unmatched junction bases numbered 18, after V lost 6 bases and J lost 8 bases. Germline V CDR1 and CDR2: MDHEN, SYDVKM. This CDR3 comprises 16 residues.

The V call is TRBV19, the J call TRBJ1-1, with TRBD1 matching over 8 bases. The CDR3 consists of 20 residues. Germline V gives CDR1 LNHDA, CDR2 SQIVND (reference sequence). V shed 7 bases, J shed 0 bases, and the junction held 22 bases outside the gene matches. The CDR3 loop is CASNPKTGADYYNMNTEAFF. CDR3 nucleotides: TGTGCCAGTAATCCCAAGACAGGGGCGGACTATTACAACATGAACACTGAAGCTTTCTTT.

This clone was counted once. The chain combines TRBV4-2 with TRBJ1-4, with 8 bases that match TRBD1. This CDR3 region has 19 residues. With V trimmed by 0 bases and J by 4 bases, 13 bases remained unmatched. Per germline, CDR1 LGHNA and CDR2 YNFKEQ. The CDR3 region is CASSQDKSLGDRINEKLFF. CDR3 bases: TGTGCCAGCAGCCAAGATAAGTCACTCGGGGACAGGATTAATGAAAAACTGTTTTTT.

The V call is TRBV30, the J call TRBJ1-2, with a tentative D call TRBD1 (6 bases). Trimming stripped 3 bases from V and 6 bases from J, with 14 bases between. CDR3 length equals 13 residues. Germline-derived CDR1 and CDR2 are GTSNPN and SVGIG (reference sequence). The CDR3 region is CAWSGTGPNGYTF. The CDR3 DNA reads TGTGCCTGGAGCGGTACAGGGCCTAATGGCTACACCTTC.

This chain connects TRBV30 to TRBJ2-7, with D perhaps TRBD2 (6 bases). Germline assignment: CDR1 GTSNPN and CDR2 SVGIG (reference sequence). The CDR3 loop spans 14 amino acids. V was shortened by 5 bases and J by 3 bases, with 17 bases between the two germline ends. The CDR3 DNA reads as TGTGCCTGGGCAACTAGCCGAAACTACTACGAGCAGTACTTC. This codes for CAWATSRNYYEQYF.

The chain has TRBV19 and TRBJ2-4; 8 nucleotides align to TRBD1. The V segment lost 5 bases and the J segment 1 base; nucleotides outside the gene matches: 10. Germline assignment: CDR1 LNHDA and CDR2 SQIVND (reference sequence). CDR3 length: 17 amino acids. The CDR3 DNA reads TGTGCCAGTAGTCCAGGGACAGGTAGGCGGGCCAAAAACATTCAGTACTTC. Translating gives CASSPGTGRRAKNIQYF.

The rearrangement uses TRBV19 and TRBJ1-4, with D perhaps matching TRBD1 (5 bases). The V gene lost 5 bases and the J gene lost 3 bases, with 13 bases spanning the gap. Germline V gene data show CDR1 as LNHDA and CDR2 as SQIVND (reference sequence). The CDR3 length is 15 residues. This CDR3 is CASSPPGLANEKLFF. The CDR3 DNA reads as TGTGCCAGTAGTCCACCAGGGTTGGCTAATGAAAAACTGTTTTTT.

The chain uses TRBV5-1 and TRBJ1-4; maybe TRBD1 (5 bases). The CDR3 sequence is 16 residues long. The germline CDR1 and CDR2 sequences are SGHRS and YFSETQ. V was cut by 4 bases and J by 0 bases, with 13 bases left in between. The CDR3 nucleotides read TGCGCCAGCAGCCCTATCAGACAGCCAACTAATGAAAAACTGTTTTTT. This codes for CASSPIRQPTNEKLFF.

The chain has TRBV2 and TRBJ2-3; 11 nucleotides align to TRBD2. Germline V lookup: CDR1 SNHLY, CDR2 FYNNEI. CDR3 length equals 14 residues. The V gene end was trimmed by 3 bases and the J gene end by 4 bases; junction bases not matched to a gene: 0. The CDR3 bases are TGTGCCAGCAGTGAGGGACTAGCGGCAGATACGCAGTATTTT. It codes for CASSEGLAADTQYF.

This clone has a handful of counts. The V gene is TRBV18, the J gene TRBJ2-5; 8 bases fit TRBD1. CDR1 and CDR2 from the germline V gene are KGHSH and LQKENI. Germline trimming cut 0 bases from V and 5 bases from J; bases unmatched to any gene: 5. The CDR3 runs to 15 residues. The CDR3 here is CASSPPNRGRETQYF. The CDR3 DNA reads TGTGCCAGCTCACCACCGAACAGGGGGAGGGAGACCCAGTACTTC. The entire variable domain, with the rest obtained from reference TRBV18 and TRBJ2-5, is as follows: NAGVMQNPRHLVRRRGQEARLRCSPMKGHSHVYWYRQLPEEGLKFMVYLQKENIIDESGMPKERFSAEFPKEGPSILRIQQVVRGDSAAYFCASSPPNRGRETQYFGPGTRLLVL.

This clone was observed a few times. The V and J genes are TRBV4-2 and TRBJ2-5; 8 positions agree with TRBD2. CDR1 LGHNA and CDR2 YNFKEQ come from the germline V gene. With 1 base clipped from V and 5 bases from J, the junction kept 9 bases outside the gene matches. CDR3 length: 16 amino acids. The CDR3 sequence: CASSQGRGGRMETQYF. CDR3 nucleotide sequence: TGTGCCAGCAGCCAAGGTCGGGGGGGCCGTATGGAGACCCAGTACTTC.

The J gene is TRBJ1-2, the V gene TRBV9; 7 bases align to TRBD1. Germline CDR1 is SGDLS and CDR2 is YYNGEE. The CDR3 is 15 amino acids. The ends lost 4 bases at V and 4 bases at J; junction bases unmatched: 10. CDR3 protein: CASSPPGRGAYGYTF. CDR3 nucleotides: TGTGCCAGCAGCCCCCCAGGCAGGGGGGCCTATGGCTACACCTTC.

This CDR3 is CASDRGANTEAFF. The CDR3, as DNA: TGTGCCAGTGACAGGGGCGCGAACACTGAAGCTTTCTTT. The rearrangement joins TRBV19 to TRBJ1-1, with 8 bases lining up with TRBD1. Per the germline V gene, CDR1 is LNHDA and CDR2 is SQIVND (reference sequence). The CDR3 is made up of 13 amino acids. Trimming cost V 8 bases and J 1 base; bases outside gene matches: 3.

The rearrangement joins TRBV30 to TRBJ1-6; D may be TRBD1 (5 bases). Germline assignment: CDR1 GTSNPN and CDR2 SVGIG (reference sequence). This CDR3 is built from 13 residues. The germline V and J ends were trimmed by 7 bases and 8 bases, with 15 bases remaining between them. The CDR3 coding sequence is TGTGCCTCAGCTCAGGGAGGGGATTCACCCCTCCACTTT. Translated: CASAQGGDSPLHF. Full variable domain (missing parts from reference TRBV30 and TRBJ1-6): SQTIHQWPATLVQPVGSPLSLECTVEGTSNPNLYWYRQAAGRGLQLLFYSVGIGQISSEVPQNLSASRPQDRQFILSSKKLLLSDSGFYLCASAQGGDSPLHFGNGTRLTVT.

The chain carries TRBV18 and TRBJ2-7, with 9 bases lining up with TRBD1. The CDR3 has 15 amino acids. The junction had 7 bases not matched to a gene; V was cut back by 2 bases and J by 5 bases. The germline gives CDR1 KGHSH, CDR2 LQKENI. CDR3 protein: CASSPTGGGGHEQYF. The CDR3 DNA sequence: TGTGCCAGCTCACCAACAGGGGGCGGTGGCCACGAGCAGTACTTC.